This T cell receptor beta chain is from a study of post-analysis software for immune sequencing data. Study information: Disease courses included relapsing-remitting, secondary progressive and progressive-relapsing multiple sclerosis.

The library was made from cDNA and included unique molecular identifiers. The authors obtained approximately 460,000 cDNA molecules from approximately 0.91 to 9.4 million T cells. TCRdb passed the PCR reads through MiXCR, listing each CDR3 protein once. The sample includes about 460,000 distinct CDR3 sequences, around 40% of them seen just once. Trimming cost V 1 base and J 3 bases, with 10 bases left between them. The CDR3 contains 14 residues. CDR1 is SGHVS, CDR2 FQNEAQ, per germline. This clonotype appeared a few times. Its antigen is undetermined. Study outcomes and limitations: Patients showed TRBV5-6, TRBV5-1 and TRBV20-1 among 4 or 5 TRBV segments more frequent than in controls. Comparison with controls showed significantly lower normalized Chao1 diversity in multiple sclerosis patients.

V usage is TRBV7-8 and J usage is TRBJ2-7; D unclear. The clonotype originates from a girl between 10 and 17 years old with multiple sclerosis. Sequencing used blood. CDR3 sequence (DNA): TGTGCCAGCAGCTTAGTAGGGTCAAACTACGAGCAGTACTTC. It yields the protein CASSLVGSNYEQYF.